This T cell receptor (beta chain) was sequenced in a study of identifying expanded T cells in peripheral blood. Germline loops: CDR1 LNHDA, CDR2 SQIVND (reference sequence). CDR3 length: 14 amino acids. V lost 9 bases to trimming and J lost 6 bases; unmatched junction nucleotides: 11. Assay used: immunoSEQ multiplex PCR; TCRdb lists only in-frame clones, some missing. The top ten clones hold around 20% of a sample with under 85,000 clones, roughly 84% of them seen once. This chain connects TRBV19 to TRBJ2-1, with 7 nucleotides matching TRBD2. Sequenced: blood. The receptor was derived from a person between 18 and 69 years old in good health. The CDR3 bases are TGTGCCAGACCTCACGGACTAGGGGCCAATGAGCAGTTCTTC. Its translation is CARPHGLGANEQFF.